The rows below give T cell receptor beta chains drawn from one sample of a study of CXCR3-negative and CXCR3-positive naive CD8 T cells. TCRdb reworked the 5' RACE reads into one entry per CDR3 protein, no DNA. The sample yields tens of thousands of distinct CDR3 sequences, of which the top ten take up around 20%. Sequenced sample: memory CD8+ T cells from blood. The source is a human donor in good health. Some clones in this sample may be carry-over from other donors' samples. Each CDR3 is given with its conserved first and last residue. Fields, in order: V gene, clone size, J gene, CDR3 protein. Size is omitted from some rows. Given values are once, few, many or a class for expanded clones.

>TRBV10-3|NA|TRBJ2-7
CAISESLAGIIPYEQYF
>TRBV4-3|NA|TRBJ2-5
CASSTHAGNDVETQYF
>TRBV21-1|NA|TRBJ2-5
CASSDRYQETQYF
>TRBV6-1|NA|TRBJ1-1
CASSEQSDRAEAFF
>TRBV7-3|NA|TRBJ2-1
CASKSSPSSYNEQFF
>TRBV7-8|NA|TRBJ2-7
CASSIGQEGERSYEQYF
>TRBV29-1|NA|TRBJ2-3
CSVDGLAGGPSTDTQYF
>TRBV15|large|TRBJ2-7
CATSRGEERSEQYF
>TRBV29-1|NA|TRBJ2-7
CSGTTQQGRTYEQYF
>TRBV27|NA|TRBJ1-1
CASSLLGGLEAFF
>TRBV7-9|NA|TRBJ2-1
CASSGGPANSYNEQFF
>TRBV24-1|NA|TRBJ2-1
CATLPGDGPYNEQFF
>TRBV6-2/TRBV6-3|medium-sized|TRBJ2-7
CASSYGTSGYEQYF
>TRBV7-8|NA|TRBJ2-2
CASTTTQGGELFF
>TRBV4-3|NA|TRBJ1-1
CASSQETVMNTEAFF
>TRBV4-1|NA|TRBJ2-7
CASSQKQGGYEQYF
>TRBV29-1|NA|TRBJ2-2
CSAYSTLNTGELFF
>TRBV28|NA|TRBJ2-7
CASSPRLNIYEQYF
>TRBV2|NA|TRBJ2-1
CASSDFSGGREQFF
>TRBV27|NA|TRBJ2-3
CASSSGAAIDTQYF
>TRBV4-3|NA|TRBJ2-7
CASSPLSTGGPYEQYF
>TRBV6-4|NA|TRBJ2-1
CASSDGLAGGQEQFF
>TRBV7-9|NA|TRBJ2-7
CASSLDGHEQYF
>TRBV29-1|medium-sized|TRBJ1-2
CSGGPLGSIGYTF
>TRBV13|NA|TRBJ2-6
CASSSGTGLSGANVLTF
>TRBV29-1|NA|TRBJ2-7
CSVRTGDSYEQYF
>TRBV6-6|NA|TRBJ2-1
CAGSYESSYNEQFF
>TRBV10-3|NA|TRBJ2-3
CAISRGVATTDTQYF
>TRBV29-1|NA|TRBJ1-1
CSVEGWGGTEAFF
>TRBV29-1|NA|TRBJ2-7
CSVASDYEQYF
>TRBV20-1|NA|TRBJ2-7
CSARDGAGVYEQYF
>TRBV7-9|NA|TRBJ2-2
CASSLGNTGELFF
>TRBV6-5|medium-sized|TRBJ1-5
CASSITGGYNQPQHF
>TRBV20-1|large|TRBJ2-3
CSAIPTTVSTDTQYF
>TRBV10-2|NA|TRBJ2-1
CASSESGSPKFF
>TRBV28|NA|TRBJ2-3
CASSLIRQLAGSTDTQYF
>TRBV6-5|NA|TRBJ2-1
CASSYSRGSGQFF
>TRBV5-6|NA|TRBJ2-5
CASSDRVKERVAQYF
>TRBV27|NA|TRBJ2-7
CASSRTGPYEQYF
>TRBV4-2|NA|TRBJ1-6
CASSQDLGASAHNSPLHF
>TRBV20-1|NA|TRBJ1-1
CSAQHPRTGHLEAFF
>TRBV29-1|NA|TRBJ2-3
CSVERQTIFTDTQYF
>TRBV6-5|NA|TRBJ2-1
CASRLAGGLYNEQFF
>TRBV7-9|NA|TRBJ2-1
CASSPRDRSFNEQFF
>TRBV3-1|NA|TRBJ2-3
CASSQVVTDTPYF
>TRBV20-1|NA|TRBJ1-1
CSARAQGALPFSEAFF
>TRBV6-5|NA|TRBJ2-5
CASSYSMRLEETQYF
>TRBV5-1|NA|TRBJ1-2
CASSGRDRFSPNYGYTF
>TRBV12-3/TRBV12-4|NA|TRBJ2-7
CASSRSGTGVHEQYF
>TRBV5-1|NA|TRBJ2-3
CASSRVETSTDTQYF
>TRBV5-4|NA|TRBJ2-5
CASSYRQGSGETQYF
>TRBV29-1|NA|TRBJ2-1
CSVEDRSGGEQFF
>TRBV28|NA|TRBJ2-7
CASSDSGGYEQYF
>TRBV28|NA|TRBJ2-7
CASSSWDRGSGEQYF
>TRBV16|NA|TRBJ2-3
CASSQVSSTDTQYF
>TRBV20-1|NA|TRBJ2-2
CSAREISREGQGELFF
>TRBV4-3|NA|TRBJ1-1
CASSQELRAYTEAFF
>TRBV6-4|NA|TRBJ2-3
CASSDSRGAGTDTQYF
>TRBV7-2|NA|TRBJ1-2
CASSTTTGSGYGYTF